This TCR beta chain derives from a study of beta chain features in type 1 diabetes. Study-level results: Within each of all four CD4+ subsets, Type 1 diabetes patients had TCRB CDR3s that were moderately but significantly shorter.

The CDR3 runs 14 residues. The germline V gene has CDR1 LNHDA and CDR2 SQIVND (reference sequence). Between the trimmed V and J ends, which lost 3 bases and 7 bases, there was a span of 15 bases. Comment on this clone: Its antigen is as yet unknown.

The entirety of the isolated RNA underwent reverse transcription, so expressed TCRB transcripts were sequenced. Some clones are missing from TCRdb's copy, which holds only in-frame ones; the method was immunoSEQ multiplex PCR. There are 600,000 or so clones in the sample; about an eighth occur only once, and nearly 0.04% lies in the top ten. Sequenced input: naive CD4+ T cells from blood. The V and J genes are TRBV19 and TRBJ1-1; the D is unclear. This TCR came from a man aged 18 to 29 with type 1 diabetes. The DNA for the CDR3 is TGTGCCAGTAGTATGCTCCGGTCCCCCCATGAAGCTTTCTTT. Protein product: CASSMLRSPHEAFF.